This T cell receptor beta chain was identified in a study of lymphopenia after photon versus proton radiotherapy. This clone occurred once. The antigen remains undetermined. The CDR3 runs to 17 residues. Germline CDR1 is SGHRS and CDR2 is YFSETQ. The data were produced by immunoSEQ multiplex PCR, yet TCRdb's version contains in-frame clones alone and is incomplete. The data hold 25,000 to 30,000 clones, with around 83% observed a single time. Study observations and caveats: Post-nadir diversity loss with photons came from oligoclonal expansion, particularly CD8+ Temra cells. Authors raise, but do not show, better survival with proton therapy. Photon-treated patients lost naive T cells and TCR diversity; proton-treated stayed stable. Post-nadir TCR diversity decline inversely tracked overall survival among those who died.

The chain uses TRBV5-1 and TRBJ2-5; D is unresolved. The end of the DNA aligns better with TRBJ2-7, so the J call may be wrong. The origin of this receptor is a woman in her forties or fifties with pancreatic cancer. Here the sequenced sample was peripheral blood, taken from a patient treated with photon-based radiotherapy. The CDR3 reads CASSSKPGMGTSYEQYF. CDR3 DNA sequence: TGCGCCAGCAGCTCGAAGCCCGGTATGGGAACCTCCTACGAGCAGTACTTC.